The entry below describes one T cell receptor beta chain. The target antigen is unknown. Naivety in CD8+ T cells corresponded to a CD45RO-CCR7+CD27+CD95- phenotype. The CDR3 runs to 14 residues. Looked up from germline, CDR1 is LNHNV and CDR2 is YYDKDF (reference sequence). This record belongs to a study of CXCR3-negative and CXCR3-positive naive CD8 T cells. With UMI labels, 5' RACE was used to prepare the TRB cDNA libraries. One entry per CDR3 protein, without DNA, is what TCRdb gives after re-calling the 5' RACE reads. This sample's clone table lists roughly 56,000 distinct CDR3 sequences. Points from the study as a whole: Both naive subsets carried similar amounts of surface CD5, so TCR strength was inferred from TRB CDR3 properties. Much lower diversity was found in memory CD8+ cells, while both naive subsets had comparably high diversity. Relative to CXCR3-negative naive cells, CXCR3-positive naive cells had more hydrophobic TRB CDR3s.

This receptor was identified in a human donor in good health. Some clones in this sample may be carry-over from other donors' samples. The material sequenced was naive CXCR3- CD8+ T cells from blood. Noted subset: CD45RO-CCR7+CD27+CD95- naive CD8+ T cells lacking CXCR3 (TNR3-). This chain links TRBV15 with TRBJ1-6; checking the TCRdb D call of TRBD1 is not possible without DNA. The CDR3 reads CATSSNREGSPLHF.